This TCR beta chain appears in the sequencing data of a study of cytomegalovirus exposure and HLA in healthy donors. CDR3 length: 14 amino acids. V lost 2 bases to trimming and J lost 7 bases; unmatched junction nucleotides: 7. Germline CDR1 and CDR2: MDHEN and SYDVKM. The PCR used 60 Vbeta and 13 Jbeta primers. Some clones are missing from TCRdb's copy, which holds only in-frame ones; the method was immunoSEQ multiplex PCR. The repertoire table contains 65,000 to 90,000 clones. V is TRBV28 and J is TRBJ2-5; 7 bases align to TRBD1. Sequencing input: PBMCs. This clonotype was sampled from a female donor in good health and CMV-seropositive. CDR3 region: CASSLAGTESTQYF. The CDR3 coding sequence is TGTGCCAGCAGTTTAGCCGGGACAGAATCGACCCAGTACTTC.